This T cell receptor beta chain originates from a study of T cell responses to AZD1222 COVID-19 vaccine. This clone has just a few counts. Its antigen is undetermined. Study findings and constraints: Donors, mostly white British, included more females; clonal diversity was possibly underestimated. Spike-specific TCR repertoires showed rising breadth and depth after two AZD1222 doses.

Clones were read by immunoSEQ multiplex PCR, and TCRdb kept only the in-frame ones, dropping some. The table shows 100,000 or so clones, with roughly nine tenths occurring only once. The sequences come from peripheral blood, collected 28 days after the second AZD1222 dose. The sequence was obtained from an adult who received the AZD1222 COVID-19 vaccine.

In nucleotides, the CDR3 is TGTGCCAGCAGCAACTTAAGGACTCCTGAGCAGTTCTTC. Protein product: CASSNLRTPEQFF. V is TRBV28 and J is TRBJ2-1; the D gene is possibly TRBD2 (5 bases). Germline V lookup: CDR1 MDHEN, CDR2 SYDVKM. This CDR3 region has 13 residues. Trimming shortened V by 6 bases and J by 9 bases, and 15 bases separated the two germline ends.